These 26 T cell receptor beta chains originate from one sample sequenced in a study of blood T cell repertoires in COVID-19. Assay: immunoSEQ multiplex PCR; the TCRdb copy retains only in-frame clones and omits some. The sample has about 270,000 clones, around 86% seen once; the top ten hold about 8.8%. Sequencing input: peripheral blood. The receptors stem from a man aged 35-49 years with active or convalescent COVID-19.

J is TRBJ2-2 and V is TRBV21-1; the table's D call, TRBD1, has no DNA check behind it. TRBV21-1 is assigned pseudogene status. The CDR3 has 19 residues. DNA of the CDR3: TGTGCCAGCAGCAAAATGAAGGACAGGAACCCCACGAACACCGGGGAGCTGTTTTTT. The encoded protein is CASSKMKDRNPTNTGELFF.

The chain combines TRBV12-3 or TRBV12-4 with TRBJ2-1; D is uncertain. This CDR3 has 11 amino acids. V shed 6 bases and J shed 6 bases, with 6 bases lying between them. The CDR3 protein is CASSQFNEQFF. The CDR3 coding sequence is TGTGCCAGCAGCCAATTCAATGAGCAGTTCTTC.

The chain carries TRBV7-6 and TRBJ2-1; D perhaps matches TRBD2 (6 bases). Germline V gene data show CDR1 as SGHVS and CDR2 as FNYEAQ. V dropped 2 bases and J dropped 6 bases, with 14 bases sitting between them. CDR3 length equals 15 residues. CDR3 DNA: TGTGCCAGCAGCTTAACTTCCGGGGGATCCAATGAGCAGTTCTTC. Residues: CASSLTSGGSNEQFF.

V gene TRBV20-1 combines with J gene TRBJ2-5; D possibly corresponds to TRBD1 (5 bases). CDR1 and CDR2 from the germline V gene are DFQATT and SNEGSKA (reference sequence). V dropped 6 bases and J dropped 3 bases, with 8 bases sitting between them. The CDR3 length is 11 residues. The CDR3 DNA follows: TGCAGTGCAATCAGGGAAGAGACCCAGTACTTC. Translating gives CSAIREETQYF.

This chain connects TRBV28 to TRBJ2-1, with 11 bases identical to TRBD1. Germline V gene lookup returns CDR1 MDHEN and CDR2 SYDVKM. The CDR3 consists of 15 residues. V was pared by 6 bases and J by 8 bases, with 9 bases of the junction left unmatched. CDR3 sequence (DNA): TGTGCCAGCAGCTACGGACAGGGGGCAGGGGATGAGCAGTTCTTC. Protein product: CASSYGQGAGDEQFF.

The chain uses TRBV6-6 and TRBJ1-1, with D possibly matching TRBD1 (5 bases). The germline V and J ends were trimmed by 7 bases and 5 bases, with 17 bases remaining between them. The V gene's germline CDR1 is MNHNY and CDR2 SVGAGI (reference sequence). This CDR3 region has 14 residues. The DNA of the CDR3 is TGTGCCAGCACATCAGGGTTTTGGTGGACTGAAGCTTTCTTT. Translating it yields CASTSGFWWTEAFF.

The gene calls are TRBV11-2 and TRBJ1-1; 9 bases align to TRBD1. This CDR3 is built from 14 residues. CDR1 SGHAT and CDR2 FQNNGV come from the germline V gene. V lost 5 bases to trimming and J lost 5 bases; unmatched junction nucleotides: 6. For the CDR3, the DNA is TGTGCCAGCAGCCCGGACAGGGGAGGGACTGAAGCTTTCTTT. It codes for CASSPDRGGTEAFF.

The chain combines TRBV6-5 with TRBJ1-3, with D unclear. Between the trimmed V and J ends, which lost 2 bases and 3 bases, there was a span of 11 bases. CDR3 size: 15 residues. Germline assignment: CDR1 MNHEY and CDR2 SVGAGI. The CDR3, as DNA: TGTGCCAGCAGTTACATGAGAGGCTTTGGAAACACCATATATTTT. Its translation: CASSYMRGFGNTIYF.

The CDR3 loop is CASSQDRVYEELFF. The CDR3 coding sequence is TGTGCCAGCAGTCAGGACAGGGTCTATGAGGAGCTGTTTTTT. This chain uses TRBV11-2 with TRBJ2-2; 8 bases align to TRBD1. Germline CDR1 SGHAT, CDR2 FQNNGV. V trimming: 6 bases; J trimming: 10 bases; junction bases outside the gene matches: 10. The length of the CDR3 is 14 residues.

Regarding this clone: Within the sample, other DNA sequences also encode this same CDR3. The chain uses TRBV29-1 and TRBJ2-7, with TRBD1 matching over 11 bases. CDR1 and CDR2 (germline): SQVTM, ANQGSEA. Germline trimming cut 0 bases from V and 4 bases from J; bases unmatched to any gene: 2. The CDR3 spans 14 residues. The CDR3 nucleotides are TGCAGCGTTGAAGATCGGGACAGGGGGTACGAGCAGTACTTC. Translation: CSVEDRDRGYEQYF.

Only one count was recorded for this clone. The chain uses TRBV24-1 and TRBJ2-1, with a tentative D call TRBD2 (5 bases). Germline assignment: CDR1 KGHDR and CDR2 SFDVKD. The V end was cut by 4 bases, the J end by 9 bases, with 9 bases between. The CDR3 is 12 residues long. The CDR3 DNA reads as TGTGCCACCAGTGAAGGACTGGGTGAGCAGTTCTTC. This encodes CATSEGLGEQFF.

The CDR3 reads CASSARNEQFF. Here the CDR3 DNA reads TGCGCCAGCAGTGCTCGGAATGAGCAGTTCTTC. This chain joins TRBV10-2 and TRBJ2-1; D remains ambiguous. The V gene lost 4 bases and the J gene lost 7 bases, with 5 bases spanning the gap. Germline lookup yields CDR1 WSHSY and CDR2 SAAADI. The CDR3 is made up of 11 amino acids.

This clone was observed once. The rearrangement uses TRBV24-1 and TRBJ2-2; D is unclear. The germline V gene encodes CDR1 KGHDR and CDR2 SFDVKD. The V gene lost 5 bases and the J gene lost 4 bases, with 7 bases spanning the gap. This CDR3 has 13 amino acids. The CDR3 DNA reads TGTGCCACCAGTGGGTCTATCACCGGGGAGCTGTTTTTT. Its protein is CATSGSITGELFF.

This chain links TRBV9 with TRBJ1-2; 7 nucleotides line up with TRBD1. This CDR3 has 16 residues. The J segment lost 5 bases and the V segment lost 4 bases, leaving 14 bases of the junction unmatched. CDR1 and CDR2 (germline): SGDLS, YYNGEE. The CDR3 DNA reads as TGTGCCAGCAGCTTAAGGACTCAGGGGGTTCCTTATGGCTACACCTTC. It is translated as CASSLRTQGVPYGYTF. Full variable domain (outside the CDR3, taken from reference TRBV9 and TRBJ1-2): DSGVTQTPKHLITATGQRVTLRCSPRSGDLSVYWYQQSLDQGLQFLIQYYNGEERAKGNILERFSAQQFPDLHSELNLSSLELGDSALYFCASSLRTQGVPYGYTFGSGTRLTVV.

The rearrangement uses TRBV28 and TRBJ1-6, with D possibly TRBD1 on 5 matching bases. V gave up 3 bases and J gave up 3 bases, with 15 bases separating them. The V gene's germline CDR1 is MDHEN and CDR2 SYDVKM. The CDR3 contains 17 residues. The CDR3 coding sequence is TGTGCCAGCAGTTTGGCTTCGGGGGACCTCTATAATTCACCCCTCCACTTT. Its translation: CASSLASGDLYNSPLHF.

The chain's CDR3 is CASSPGTGVREQYF. Written as DNA, the CDR3 is TGTGCCAGCTCACCAGGGACAGGGGTCCGCGAGCAGTACTTC. J is TRBJ2-7 and V is TRBV18; 10 bases align to TRBD1. This CDR3 region has 14 residues. CDR1 KGHSH and CDR2 LQKENI come from the germline V gene. V lost 2 bases to trimming and J lost 6 bases; unmatched junction nucleotides: 4.

The chain combines TRBV11-2 with TRBJ2-1; D gene uncertain. With 1 base removed from V and 6 bases from J, the gap between germline ends came to 7 bases. Germline V lookup: CDR1 SGHAT, CDR2 FQNNGV. The CDR3 is made up of 13 amino acids. CDR3 protein: CASSLVTLNEQFF. The DNA for the CDR3 is TGTGCCAGCAGCTTAGTGACACTCAATGAGCAGTTCTTC.

V usage is TRBV4-2 and J usage is TRBJ1-6; D not certain. Germline lookup yields CDR1 LGHNA and CDR2 YNFKEQ. Trimming shortened V by 1 base and J by 8 bases, and 9 bases separated the two germline ends. The length of the CDR3 is 14 residues. DNA for the CDR3: TGTGCCAGCAGCCAAGCGGTGAGGGATTCACCCCTCCACTTT. The encoded protein is CASSQAVRDSPLHF.

This clone came up a few times. V and J are TRBV5-4 and TRBJ1-2, with unresolved D. CDR1 is SGHNT and CDR2 is YYREEE in the germline V gene (reference sequence). Trimming shortened V by 2 bases and J by 2 bases, and 10 bases separated the two germline ends. This CDR3 comprises 14 residues. The CDR3 is CASSFGKRNYGYTF. In DNA, the CDR3 is TGTGCCAGCAGCTTTGGCAAGAGGAACTATGGCTACACCTTC.

The chain has TRBV7-9 and TRBJ1-5; D is uncertain. CDR3 size: 15 residues. Trimming took 5 bases from V and 0 from J, leaving 11 bases between them. Germline CDR1 SEHNR, CDR2 FQNEAQ (reference sequence). The CDR3 reads CASSEGDYSNQPQHF. The CDR3 DNA reads TGTGCCAGCAGCGAAGGAGATTATAGCAATCAGCCCCAGCATTTT.

V gene TRBV7-9 combines with J gene TRBJ1-2; D gene unclear. CDR1 is SEHNR, CDR2 FQNEAQ, per germline (reference sequence). V lost 1 base to trimming and J lost 6 bases, with 9 bases between them. The CDR3 has 13 amino acids. CDR3 region: CASSLGVLHGYTF. The CDR3 DNA reads TGTGCCAGCAGCTTAGGAGTTTTACATGGCTACACCTTC.

This clone was seen only a few times. The V call is TRBV7-8, the J call TRBJ1-3; tentative D call: TRBD1 (6 bases). V was cut by 3 bases and J by 2 bases, with 8 bases left in between. Per germline, CDR1 SGHVS and CDR2 FQNEAQ. The CDR3 loop spans 14 amino acids. As DNA, the CDR3 is TGTGCCAGCAGCTTGCAGGGGCCTGGAAACACCATATATTTT. Its protein is CASSLQGPGNTIYF.

The V and J genes are TRBV3-1 (or the pseudogene TRBV3-2) and TRBJ1-2; TRBD1 matches at 10 bases. V gave up 3 bases and J gave up 2 bases; unmatched junction bases: 6. Germline V lookup: CDR1 LGHDT, CDR2 YNNKEL (reference sequence). The CDR3 is 16 amino acids. The CDR3 protein is CASSHSDRGPNYGYTF. The CDR3 DNA reads TGTGCCAGCAGCCATTCTGACAGGGGGCCGAACTATGGCTACACCTTC.

V is TRBV14 and J is TRBJ1-5; D unclear. This CDR3 spans 13 amino acids. V was pared by 0 bases and J by 5 bases, with 5 bases between. Germline V gene data show CDR1 as SGHDN and CDR2 as FVKESK. In DNA form, the CDR3 reads TGTGCCAGCAGCCAAGACCCCTATCAGCCCCAGCATTTT. It codes for CASSQDPYQPQHF.

The chain joins TRBV7-3 to TRBJ2-1; TRBD2 agrees at 11 bases. This CDR3 has 14 residues. Germline-derived CDR1 and CDR2 are SGHTA and FQGTGA. Trimming removed 5 bases from V and 8 bases from J; junction bases left unmatched: 5. The CDR3 is CASSDGTSGYEQFF. DNA for the CDR3: TGTGCCAGCAGCGATGGGACTAGCGGCTATGAGCAGTTCTTC.

This clone was detected only once. The CDR3 nucleotides read TGTGCCAGCAGTGAAGGGACAGGGCGCACTGAAGCTTTCTTT. Translation gives CASSEGTGRTEAFF. This chain joins TRBV6-1 and TRBJ1-1, with 8 bases that match TRBD1. Trimming removed 1 base from V and 4 bases from J; junction bases left unmatched: 2. The CDR3 runs to 14 residues. Germline V lookup: CDR1 MNHNS, CDR2 SASEGT.